Detailed here is one TCR beta chain. The antigen this receptor binds is unknown. Base qualities were left out, and no much larger clone turns up one base away. The sample originates from a study of blood T cell repertoires in COVID-19 (TCRdb year 2020). For context, the study as a whole: Samples from collaborators originated in the United States, Italy and Spain and spanned both the acute and convalescent phases of COVID-19. The material from the prospective study consisted of cDNA or gDNA derived from T cells, B-cell-depleted T cells, or PBMCs. Deeply sampled blood TCRbeta repertoires from subjects exposed to, actively infected with, or recovered from COVID-19 were included in the dataset. The repertoires were released in a freely available public database meant as a resource for research on the immune response to SARS-CoV-2. Samples were obtained from the ongoing ImmuneRACE study (first 160 participants) and from over 1,000 subjects provided by 6 global collaborators. A de-identified subject ID, COVID-19 status, age in years and sex were almost always included in the sample metadata. Where HLA class I and class II types were available, the types were taken from metadata supplied by the sample provider, not from assay-based typing. General study outcomes and caveats: Clinical and demographic metadata were provided uncurated, with the amount varying by source and participant.

In the prospective study, participants were about 18 to 95 years old, resided in about two dozen geographic areas of the United States, and were enrolled through a virtual design. Cohort assignment in the prospective study relied on participant-reported clinical history from a screening survey and a study questionnaire. A participant counted as exposed if, within 2 weeks of entering the study, that participant had been in contact with someone who had a PCR-confirmed or clinician-diagnosed COVID-19 case. Mobile phlebotomists in the prospective study collected whole blood, serum and a nasopharyngeal or oropharyngeal swab from every participant. Prospective study participants could optionally give additional blood draws and questionnaires over an approximately 2-month period. Blood samples from the prospective study were shipped frozen or at room temperature prior to DNA extraction. TCRbeta CDR3 regions were amplified from genomic DNA using the immunoSEQ Assay, a bias-controlled multiplex PCR. As for how the authors treated the data: The number of nucleated cells in each sample was estimated by amplification of reference gene primers within the assay. To quantify the absolute abundance of each unique TCRbeta CDR3 rearrangement, sequence reads were collapsed and filtered. Productive Simpson clonality was computed per sample as the square root of Simpson's diversity index over productive rearrangements. Not all clones reach the TCRdb copy of this immuneACCESS table, which keeps in-frame sequences only. Checked studies attribute under half of the gap to unresolved V genes and leave the rest unexplained. V and J calls and clone size are those listed in that table; D and trimming were worked out from the DNA. This sample has about 140,000 clones in its table, and less than 85% of those were observed once. The ten largest clones take up 1.5% to 2% of the sample.

This receptor was identified in a young woman who had been exposed to COVID-19. Sequencing used PBMCs or T cells enriched from blood (not recorded which).

CDR3 reads: CASSPLGANTEAFF. The bases read TGTGCCAGCAGCCCCCTGGGGGCGAACACTGAAGCTTTCTTT. Recombination joined TRBV7-9 with TRBJ1-1; the D gene is perhaps TRBD1, from 6 matching bases. The germline V gene encodes CDR1 SEHNR and CDR2 FQNEAQ (reference sequence). Trimming takes 5 bases from V and 1 base from J, and the germline ends sit 11 bases apart. The CDR3 has 14 amino acids, counting the end cysteine and phenylalanine. The CDR3 DNA has 42 bases and is translated from base 1.